This TCR beta chain was sequenced for a study of blood T cell repertoires in COVID-19. Across fewer than 25 US areas, participants ranged in age from roughly 18 to 95 years. The recovered donors of Cohort 3 showed two negative PCRs, clearance, or symptom resolution. How the authors handled the data: Researchers report that nucleated cell counts were estimated from reference gene primer amplification. Profiled with immunoSEQ multiplex PCR; TCRdb holds only in-frame clones, not every one. V, J and clone size reflect that table, while D and trimming were determined from the DNA. The sample lists about 290,000 clones, around nine tenths occurring once. Looked up from germline, CDR1 is KGHSH and CDR2 is LQKENI. There are 16 residues in the CDR3. J lost 2 bases, V lost 3 bases, and 6 bases had no gene match.

This chain links TRBV18 with TRBJ2-3; 9 nucleotides line up with TRBD2. Material for sequencing was PBMCs or T cells enriched from blood (not recorded which). The receptor's source is a woman aged 40 to 50 who had recovered from COVID-19. Written as DNA, the CDR3 is TGTGCCAGCTCACCTACAGCGGGGGGACTCACAGATACGCAGTATTTT. Translated, it gives CASSPTAGGLTDTQYF. The full variable domain, its missing parts supplied by reference TRBV18 and TRBJ2-3, is NAGVMQNPRHLVRRRGQEARLRCSPMKGHSHVYWYRQLPEEGLKFMVYLQKENIIDESGMPKERFSAEFPKEGPSILRIQQVVRGDSAAYFCASSPTAGGLTDTQYFGPGTRLTVL.